Sequencing of this T cell receptor beta chain was carried out in a study of blood T cells in healthy people across ages. Study-level findings and limits: A roughly linear age-dependent decrease characterized TCR beta diversity per million T cells. Naive T cell percentage by flow cytometry tracked strongly with beta diversity.

Germline V gene data show CDR1 as SGHTA and CDR2 as FQGNSA. The length of the CDR3 is 14 residues. For the second PCR, which ran for 7 to 11 cycles, a sample-barcoded 5' primer and a J-beta primer mix were used. Each single sample gave us at least 3 million CDR3-containing paired-end reads. TCRdb re-analysed the 5' RACE reads in MiXCR, keeping a single row per CDR3 protein. Here the sample spans 1.5 million to 2 million distinct CDR3 sequences, around 42% being singletons. About this clonotype itself: Its specificity is not known. The junction departs from germline at one end; a sequencing error may be responsible.

The chain uses TRBV7-2 and TRBJ1-2; TRBD1 is a possible D gene (6 bases). The origin of this receptor is a human donor in good health. Sequences were obtained from blood. CDR3 sequence reads: CASGLVGGAYGYTF. The CDR3 coding sequence is TGTGCCAGCGGCTTAGTAGGGGGAGCCTATGGCTACACCTTC.